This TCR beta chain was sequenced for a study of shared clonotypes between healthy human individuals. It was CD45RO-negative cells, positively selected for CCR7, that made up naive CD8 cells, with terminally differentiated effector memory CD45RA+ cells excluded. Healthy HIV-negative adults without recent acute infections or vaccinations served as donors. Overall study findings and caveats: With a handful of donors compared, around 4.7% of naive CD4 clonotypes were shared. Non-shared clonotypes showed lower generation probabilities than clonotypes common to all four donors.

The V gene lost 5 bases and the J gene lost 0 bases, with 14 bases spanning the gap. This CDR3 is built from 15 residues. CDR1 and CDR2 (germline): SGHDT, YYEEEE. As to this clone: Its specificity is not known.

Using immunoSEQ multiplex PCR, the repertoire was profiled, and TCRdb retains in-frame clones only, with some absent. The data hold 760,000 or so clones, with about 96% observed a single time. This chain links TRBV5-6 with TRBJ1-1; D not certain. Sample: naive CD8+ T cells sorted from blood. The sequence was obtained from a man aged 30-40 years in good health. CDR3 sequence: CASRVLIGMNTEAFF. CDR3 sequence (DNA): TGTGCCAGCAGGGTTCTGATTGGGATGAACACTGAAGCTTTCTTT.